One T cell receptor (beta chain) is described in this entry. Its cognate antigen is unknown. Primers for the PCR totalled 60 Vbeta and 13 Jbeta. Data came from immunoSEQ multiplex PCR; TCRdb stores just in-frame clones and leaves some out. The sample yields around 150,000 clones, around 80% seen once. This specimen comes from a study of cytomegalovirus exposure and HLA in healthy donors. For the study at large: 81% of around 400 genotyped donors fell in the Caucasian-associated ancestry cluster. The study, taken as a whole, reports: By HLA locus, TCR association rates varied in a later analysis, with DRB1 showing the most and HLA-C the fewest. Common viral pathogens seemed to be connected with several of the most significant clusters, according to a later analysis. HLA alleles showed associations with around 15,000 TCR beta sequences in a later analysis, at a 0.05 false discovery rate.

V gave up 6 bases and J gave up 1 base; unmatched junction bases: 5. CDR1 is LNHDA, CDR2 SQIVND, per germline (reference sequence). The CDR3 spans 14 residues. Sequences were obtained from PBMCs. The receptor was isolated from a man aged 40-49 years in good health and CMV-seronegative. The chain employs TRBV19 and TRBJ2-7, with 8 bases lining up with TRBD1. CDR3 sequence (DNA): TGTGCCAGTAGGACCCAGGGGGCGTCCTACGAGCAGTACTTC. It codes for CASRTQGASYEQYF.